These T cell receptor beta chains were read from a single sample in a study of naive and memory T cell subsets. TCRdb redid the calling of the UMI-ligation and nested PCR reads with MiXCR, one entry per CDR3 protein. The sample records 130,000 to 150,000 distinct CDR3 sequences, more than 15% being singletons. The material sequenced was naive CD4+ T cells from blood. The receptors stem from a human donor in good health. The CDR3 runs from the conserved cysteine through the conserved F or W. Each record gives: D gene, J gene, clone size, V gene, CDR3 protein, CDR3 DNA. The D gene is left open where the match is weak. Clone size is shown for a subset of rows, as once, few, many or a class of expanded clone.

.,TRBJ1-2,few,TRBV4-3,CASSPSSGAVYGYTF,TGCGCCAGCAGCCCATCATCGGGGGCCGTCTATGGCTACACCTTC
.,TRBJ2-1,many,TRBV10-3,CAISEPPGVLLFF,TGTGCCATCAGTGAGCCACCTGGTGTATTGTTGTTCTTC
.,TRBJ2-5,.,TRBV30,CAWSVRMVGTQYF,TGTGCCTGGAGTGTAAGGATGGTGGGGACCCAGTACTTC
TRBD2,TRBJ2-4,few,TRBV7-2,CASSRTSVLAKNIQYF,TGTGCCAGCAGCCGTACTAGCGTCCTAGCCAAAAACATTCAGTACTTC
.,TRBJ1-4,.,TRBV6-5,CASRPQGGTNEKLFF,TGTGCCAGCAGACCCCAGGGTGGGACTAATGAAAAACTGTTTTTT
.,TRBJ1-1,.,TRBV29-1,CSVETALNTEAFF,TGCAGCGTTGAAACAGCTTTGAACACTGAAGCTTTCTTT
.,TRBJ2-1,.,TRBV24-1,CATSDWGTTYNEQFF,TGTGCCACCAGTGATTGGGGGACAACCTACAATGAGCAGTTCTTC
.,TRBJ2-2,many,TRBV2,CASTKSGRATGELFF,TGTGCCAGCACTAAGTCGGGCAGGGCCACCGGGGAGCTGTTTTTT
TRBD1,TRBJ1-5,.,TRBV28,CASSLRDRDYQPQHF,TGTGCCAGCAGTCTCCGGGACAGGGACTATCAGCCCCAGCATTTT
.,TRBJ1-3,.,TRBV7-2,CASSLGVRQSGNTIYF,TGTGCCAGCAGCTTAGGAGTTCGACAGTCTGGAAACACCATATATTTT
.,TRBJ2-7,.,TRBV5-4,CASSLWRGAYEQYF,TGTGCCAGCAGCTTGTGGCGGGGAGCCTACGAGCAGTACTTC
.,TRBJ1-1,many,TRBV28,CASSWLDTYTEAFF,TGTGCCAGCAGTTGGCTGGACACCTACACTGAAGCTTTCTTT
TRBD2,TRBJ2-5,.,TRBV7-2,CASSSERERRETQYF,TGTGCCAGCAGCTCCGAGCGGGAGAGGAGGGAGACCCAGTACTTC
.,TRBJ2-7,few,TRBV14,CASEPVYEQYF,TGTGCCAGCGAACCCGTCTACGAGCAGTACTTC
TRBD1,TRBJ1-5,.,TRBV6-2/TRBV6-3,CASSYYGTANQPQHF,TGTGCCAGCAGTTACTATGGGACAGCAAATCAGCCCCAGCATTTT
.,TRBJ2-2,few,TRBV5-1,CASSFPSWGEVAGELFF,TGCGCCAGCAGCTTCCCATCCTGGGGCGAGGTGGCCGGGGAGCTGTTTTTT
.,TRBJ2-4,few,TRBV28,CASRDGAGAKNIQYF,TGTGCCAGCAGAGATGGGGCGGGGGCCAAAAACATTCAGTACTTC
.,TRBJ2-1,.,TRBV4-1,CASSLVLDEQFF,TGCGCCAGCAGCCTGGTACTAGATGAGCAGTTCTTC
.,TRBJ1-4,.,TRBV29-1,CSAGVTNEKLFF,TGCAGCGCGGGTGTCACTAATGAAAAACTGTTTTTT
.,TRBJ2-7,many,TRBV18,CASSPKDKGGEQYF,TGTGCCAGCTCACCGAAGGACAAGGGAGGCGAGCAGTACTTC
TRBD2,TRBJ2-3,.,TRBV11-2,CASSRPSGRVADTQYF,TGTGCCAGCAGCCGGCCTAGCGGGAGGGTGGCAGATACGCAGTATTTT
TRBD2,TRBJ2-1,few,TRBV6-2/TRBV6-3,CASSRGSGRANEQFF,TGTGCCAGCAGCCGAGGTAGCGGGAGGGCGAATGAGCAGTTCTTC
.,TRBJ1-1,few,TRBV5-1,CASSLGGTVSTNTEAFF,TGCGCCAGCAGCTTGGGGGGGACCGTCTCCACGAACACTGAAGCTTTCTTT
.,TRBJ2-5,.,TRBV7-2,CASSSPTGRVETQYF,TGTGCCAGCAGCTCGCCGACAGGGAGGGTAGAGACCCAGTACTTC
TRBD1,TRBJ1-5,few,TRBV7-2,CASSLGTGGGEQPQHF,TGTGCCAGCAGCTTAGGGACAGGGGGTGGCGAGCAGCCCCAGCATTTT
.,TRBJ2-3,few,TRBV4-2,CASSQDRTDTQYF,TGTGCCAGCAGCCAAGACCGCACAGATACGCAGTATTTT
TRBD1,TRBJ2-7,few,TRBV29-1,CSVEKTGAGEQYF,TGCAGCGTTGAAAAGACAGGGGCCGGGGAGCAGTACTTC
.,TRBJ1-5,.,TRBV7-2,CASSLMASNQPQHF,TGTGCCAGCAGCTTAATGGCGAGCAATCAGCCCCAGCATTTT
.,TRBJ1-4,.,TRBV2,CASSGGTNEKLFF,TGTGCCAGCAGTGGCGGAACTAATGAAAAACTGTTTTTT
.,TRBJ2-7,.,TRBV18,CASSPGVNSYEQYF,TGTGCCAGCTCACCAGGCGTCAACTCCTACGAGCAGTACTTC
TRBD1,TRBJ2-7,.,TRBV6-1,CASSPDRDEQYF,TGTGCCAGCAGCCCTGACAGGGACGAGCAGTACTTC
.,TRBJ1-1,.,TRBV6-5,CASSYGGMNTEAFF,TGTGCCAGCAGTTACGGAGGGATGAACACTGAAGCTTTCTTT
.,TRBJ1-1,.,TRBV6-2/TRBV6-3,CASSGWLNTEAFF,TGTGCCAGCAGCGGCTGGTTGAACACTGAAGCTTTCTTT
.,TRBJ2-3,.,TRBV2,CASSEGSRGADTQYF,TGTGCCAGCAGTGAGGGGTCCCGAGGGGCAGATACGCAGTATTTT
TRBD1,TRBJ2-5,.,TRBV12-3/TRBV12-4,CASSSGQSRETQYF,TGTGCCAGCAGTTCGGGACAGAGTAGAGAGACCCAGTACTTC
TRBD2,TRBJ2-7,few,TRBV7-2,CASSPVAGRNSYEQYF,TGTGCCAGCAGCCCAGTAGCGGGACGGAACTCCTACGAGCAGTACTTC
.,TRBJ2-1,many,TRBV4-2,CASSQDRYEQFF,TGTGCCAGCAGCCAAGATCGCTATGAGCAGTTCTTC
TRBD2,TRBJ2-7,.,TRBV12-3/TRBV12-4,CASSLPSGRAGVYEQYF,TGTGCCAGCAGTTTACCTAGCGGGAGGGCCGGAGTTTACGAGCAGTACTTC
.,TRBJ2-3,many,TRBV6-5,CASRPQWSLPTDTQYF,TGTGCCAGCAGACCCCAGTGGTCCTTACCCACAGATACGCAGTATTTT
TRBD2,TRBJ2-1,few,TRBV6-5,CASSSPRGLVVNEQFF,TGTGCCAGCAGTTCTCCCAGGGGACTAGTAGTCAATGAGCAGTTCTTC
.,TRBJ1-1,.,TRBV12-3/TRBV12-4,CASSLVRQTEAFF,TGTGCCAGCAGTCTGGTTCGACAGACTGAAGCTTTCTTT
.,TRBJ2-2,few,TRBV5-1,CASSSGPNTGELFF,TGCGCCAGCAGCTCGGGACCGAACACCGGGGAGCTGTTTTTT
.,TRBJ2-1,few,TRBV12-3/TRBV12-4,CASRAAGAEQFF,TGTGCCAGCAGGGCCGCCGGGGCCGAGCAGTTCTTC
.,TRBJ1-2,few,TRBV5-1,CASSPMPQEYYGYTF,TGCGCCAGCAGCCCGATGCCCCAGGAGTACTATGGCTACACCTTC
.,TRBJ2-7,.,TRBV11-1,CASSLYTESYEQYF,TGTGCCAGCAGCTTATATACAGAGAGCTACGAGCAGTACTTC
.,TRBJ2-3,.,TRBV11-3,CASSLDTKFADTQYF,TGTGCCAGCAGCTTAGACACAAAGTTTGCAGATACGCAGTATTTT
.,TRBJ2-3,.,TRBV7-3,CASGGGTGPADTQYF,TGTGCCAGCGGGGGCGGGACGGGCCCAGCAGATACGCAGTATTTT
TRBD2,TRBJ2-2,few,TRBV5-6,CASTTRGGLAGTGELFF,TGTGCCAGCACCACTCGTGGGGGACTAGCTGGCACCGGGGAGCTGTTTTTT
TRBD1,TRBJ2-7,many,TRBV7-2,CASSFSGTGGYEQYF,TGTGCCAGCAGCTTTTCCGGGACAGGGGGCTATGAGCAGTACTTC
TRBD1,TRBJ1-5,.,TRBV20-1,CSARGDRDNQPQHF,TGCAGTGCTAGAGGGGACAGGGACAATCAGCCCCAGCATTTT
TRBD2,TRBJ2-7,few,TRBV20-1,CSAKRGDSSYEQYF,TGCAGTGCAAAGCGGGGAGACAGCTCCTACGAGCAGTACTTC
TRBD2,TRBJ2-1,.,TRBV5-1,CASMGREALWNEQFF,TGCGCCAGCATGGGTCGGGAGGCCCTTTGGAATGAGCAGTTCTTC
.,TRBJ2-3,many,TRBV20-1,CSARGHGGGTDTQYF,TGCAGTGCCAGGGGCCACGGCGGGGGCACAGATACGCAGTATTTT
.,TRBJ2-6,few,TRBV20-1,CSARDTAGANVLTF,TGCAGTGCTAGAGATACAGCTGGGGCCAACGTCCTGACTTTC
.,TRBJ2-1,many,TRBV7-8,CASSLDRANEQFF,TGTGCCAGCAGCTTAGACAGGGCCAATGAGCAGTTCTTC
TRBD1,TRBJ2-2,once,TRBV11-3,CASSAGGRDTGELFF,TGTGCCAGCAGCGCAGGGGGCCGGGACACCGGGGAGCTGTTTTTT
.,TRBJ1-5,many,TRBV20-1,CSARGSGGEVQPQHF,TGCAGTGCTAGGGGGTCGGGGGGCGAGGTTCAGCCCCAGCATTTT
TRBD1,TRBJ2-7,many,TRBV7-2,CASSPKTGFGEQYF,TGTGCCAGCAGCCCAAAGACAGGGTTCGGCGAGCAGTACTTC
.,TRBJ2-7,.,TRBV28,CASSTYYEQYF,TGTGCCAGCAGCACCTACTACGAGCAGTACTTC
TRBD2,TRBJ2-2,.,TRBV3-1,CASSQDRGSHTGELFF,TGTGCCAGCAGCCAAGATCGCGGGAGCCACACCGGGGAGCTGTTTTTT